This T cell receptor beta chain emerged from a study of blood T cell repertoires in COVID-19. Method: immunoSEQ multiplex PCR; TCRdb's copy keeps in-frame clones and lacks some. The data contain about 27,000 clones, approximately 72% of them singletons. Per germline, CDR1 SGHKS and CDR2 YYEKEE (reference sequence). Between the trimmed V and J ends, which lost 6 bases and 4 bases, there was a span of 22 bases. The CDR3 has 16 amino acids. The TCR comes from a man aged 60-69 years with active or convalescent COVID-19. The specimen sequenced was peripheral blood. This chain links TRBV5-5 with TRBJ1-1, with D possibly matching TRBD1 (6 bases). As DNA, the CDR3 is TGTGCCAGCAACCCTATGGGGAACAGGGCTAGCACTGAAGCTTTCTTT. Translating it yields CASNPMGNRASTEAFF. Full variable domain (missing parts from reference TRBV5-5 and TRBJ1-1): DAGVTQSPTHLIKTRGQQVTLRCSPISGHKSVSWYQQVLGQGPQFIFQYYEKEERGRGNFPDRFSARQFPNYSSELNVNALLLGDSALYLCASNPMGNRASTEAFFGQGTRLTVV.